This TCR beta chain was retrieved from a study of somatic mutations in T cells in chronic GVHD (TCRdb year 2020). As concerns this clone: Its binding antigen is unknown. Base qualities are not provided; no much larger clone lies one nucleotide away.

Sorting staining used anti-CD3, anti-CD4, anti-CD8 and a Vbeta20 antibody from the IOTest Beta Mark kit on a FACSAria III, with purity above 97%. Peripheral blood was collected in sodium heparin tubes and mononuclear cells were isolated by Ficoll-Paque PLUS density gradient centrifugation. Before TCRbeta deep sequencing, the CD4+ Vbeta20+, CD4+ Vbeta20-, and CD8+ T cell fractions were FACS-sorted. The CDR3, cysteine through phenylalanine, is 17 amino acids long. Only the CDR3 DNA is retained, 51 bases long and in frame from the first base. According to the germline V gene, CDR1 reads MDHEN and CDR2 reads SYDVKM. V is cut by 1 base and J by 4 bases, and the space between the germline ends is 17 bases. Genomic DNA was isolated and then used for TCRbeta deep sequencing. The immunoSEQ assay, provided as a commercial service, was used for both TCRbeta CDR3 sequencing and the initial data processing. In the paper's pipeline: Reads were demultiplexed, adapter and primer sequences were trimmed, similar clones were merged through frequency-ratio clustering, and V, D, J genes were annotated using IMGT. The immuneACCESS repertoire file appears here via TCRdb, limited to in-frame rearrangements. These files lack a portion of the clones; in checked studies, under half of the deficit traces to unresolved V genes, and the cause of the others is not known. From that table come the V and J calls and clone size; the DNA was used to work out D and trimming. This sample has 13,000 or so clones in its table, and roughly 75% of those were observed once. About 30% of the sample belongs to the ten largest clones.

This clonotype originated in a male patient aged 45-60 years with chronic graft-versus-host disease. Where a transplant has occurred, the graft donor may have supplied some of the T cells. The rearrangement joined TRBV28 to TRBJ1-5; 5 matching bases give a weak D call of TRBD1. The specimen was Vbeta20-negative CD4+ T cells from blood. The sample's cell subset or site label is to be understood as: CD4+ T cells sorted as TCR Vbeta20 negative by flow cytometry. The DNA sequence is given as TGTGCCAGCAGTTTATCGGTTTCGGCCAGGGCAAATCAGCCCCAGCATTTT. Translated, it gives CASSLSVSARANQPQHF.